Listed below are T cell receptor beta chains from one sample, sequenced in a study of post-analysis software for immune sequencing data. TCRdb called the PCR reads again in MiXCR, with one record for every CDR3 protein. The repertoire holds hundreds of thousands of distinct CDR3 sequences, with roughly 50% as singletons. The sample comprised blood. The receptors derive from a girl between 5 and 17 years old with multiple sclerosis. CDR3s include the opening cysteine and the closing phenylalanine or tryptophan. The D gene is left open where the match is weak. Not every row has a clone size; where given, it reads once, few, many or a size class.

few	TRBJ1-5	TRBV3-1	TRBD1	TGTGCCAGCAGCCAGGCAGGGGGCGAGCAGCCCCAGCATTTT	CASSQAGGEQPQHF
few	TRBJ2-3	TRBV9	.	TGTGCCAGCAGCGTAGTGGGACCTAGCACAGATACGCAGTATTTT	CASSVVGPSTDTQYF
.	TRBJ2-7	TRBV7-3	.	TGTGCCAGCAGCTTAATATCGGGGAAAGGGTTCAACGAGCAGTACTTC	CASSLISGKGFNEQYF
.	TRBJ2-1	TRBV3-1	TRBD2	TGTGCCAGCAGCCTTCTTAGCGGGAGTAGCGGTGAGCAGTTCTTC	CASSLLSGSSGEQFF
.	TRBJ1-1	TRBV4-2	.	TGTGCCAGCAGCCAAGGGTCGGACCGGGACACTGAAGCTTTCTTT	CASSQGSDRDTEAFF
few	TRBJ2-7	TRBV7-2	TRBD2	TGTGCCAGCAGCTTAGCCCCGGGACTAGCGACCTACGAGCAGTACTTC	CASSLAPGLATYEQYF
.	TRBJ2-5	TRBV20-1	.	TGCAGTGCTAGAGTTGATCGCCGACAACGGTACCAAGAGACCCAGTACTTC	CSARVDRRQRYQETQYF
once	TRBJ2-6	TRBV3-1	.	TGTGCCAGCAGCCAAGAATATGGAGGGGGGGCCAACGTCCTGACTTTC	CASSQEYGGGANVLTF
few	TRBJ2-6	TRBV5-1	.	TGCGCCAGCAGCTTGGTCCGGGCGTCCGGGGCCAACGTCCTGACTTTC	CASSLVRASGANVLTF
few	TRBJ2-5	TRBV20-1	TRBD2	TGCAGTGCTAGAGATCAGGGGCGGGGGGGCGCGGAGACCCAGTACTTC	CSARDQGRGGAETQYF
.	TRBJ2-7	TRBV29-1	TRBD1	TGCAGCGTTGCTCAGACAGGGGGCCACGAGCAGTACTTC	CSVAQTGGHEQYF
.	TRBJ2-7	TRBV28	TRBD2	TGTGCCAGCAGCCCCCCGGGACTAGCGGCCCAGAGCTCCTACGAGCAGTACTTC	CASSPPGLAAQSSYEQYF
.	TRBJ2-7	TRBV11-1	.	TGTGCCAGCAGCCCAGGGCATGGGAATGAGCAGTACTTC	CASSPGHGNEQYF
few	TRBJ2-3	TRBV29-1	TRBD1	TGCAGCGTTGGCTGGGACAGGGGCCGCTTGAAGCAGTATTTT	CSVGWDRGRLKQYF
.	TRBJ1-2	TRBV27	.	TGTGCCAGCAGTTCACCTATCCACGGAAAAAACTATGGCTACACCTTC	CASSSPIHGKNYGYTF
.	TRBJ2-1	TRBV20-1	TRBD2	TGCAGTGCTAGGCGTAGCGGGGGGGCGAAGGAGCAGTTCTTC	CSARRSGGAKEQFF
.	TRBJ2-3	TRBV7-2	TRBD2	TGTGCCAGCAGCTTAGCGAGAAAGGGACTAGCGGGGGGAGATACGCAGTATTTT	CASSLARKGLAGGDTQYF
.	TRBJ2-7	TRBV28	.	TGTGCCAGCACCATAACGGGGACCTACGAGCAGTACTTC	CASTITGTYEQYF
.	TRBJ2-3	TRBV5-1	.	TGCGCCAGCAGCTTGCCGAGTCTTGCTCGCACAGATACGCAGTATTTT	CASSLPSLARTDTQYF
.	TRBJ2-7	TRBV6-6	.	TGTGCCAGCACTAAGCAGGCACCCTCCTACGAGCAGTACTTC	CASTKQAPSYEQYF
once	TRBJ2-1	TRBV10-2	TRBD2	TGCGCCAGCAGTGAGTTACTAGCGGGAGTAGGCAATGAGCAGTTCTTC	CASSELLAGVGNEQFF
.	TRBJ1-5	TRBV19	TRBD1	TGTGCCAGTAGTATCAGGGACAGGGGCGGGATCGTCAATCAGCCCCAGCATTTT	CASSIRDRGGIVNQPQHF
.	TRBJ2-3	TRBV5-1	TRBD2	TGCGCCAGCAGCTTGGCCGCCGGACTAGCGGGAGGAGGGAAGGATACGCAGTATTTT	CASSLAAGLAGGGKDTQYF
.	TRBJ2-7	TRBV27	TRBD1	TGTGCCAGCAGTTTCTCCGGGACAGGACTAAACGAGCAGTACTTC	CASSFSGTGLNEQYF
few	TRBJ2-5	TRBV4-1	.	TGCGCCAGCAGCGACCGGGACCCAGGGGAGACCCAGTACTTC	CASSDRDPGETQYF
.	TRBJ2-1	TRBV3-1	TRBD2	TGTGCCAGCAGCCAAGGAGCGAGCGGGGGTGAGCAGTTCTTC	CASSQGASGGEQFF
.	TRBJ1-4	TRBV6-5	.	TGTGCCAGCAGTCGTGCCTTTCAGTACAAGGAAAAACTGTTTTTT	CASSRAFQYKEKLFF
.	TRBJ2-1	TRBV20-1	.	TGCAGTGCTAGAGGAAACAATGAGCAGTTCTTC	CSARGNNEQFF
.	TRBJ2-5	TRBV12-3/TRBV12-4	TRBD2	TGTGCCAGCGCCCCCCTAGCGGGAGGGACCCAGTACTTC	CASAPLAGGTQYF
.	TRBJ1-1	TRBV24-1	.	TGTGCCACCAGTGATCCACGGGTCATTGGAGGAGCTTTCTTT	CATSDPRVIGGAFF
.	TRBJ2-4	TRBV29-1	.	TGCAGCGTTGTTAGTCCGTTGCGGGACATTCAGTACTTC	CSVVSPLRDIQYF
.	TRBJ2-7	TRBV29-1	.	TGCAGCGTTGGGGCGGGGAGCGGCGAGCAGTACTTC	CSVGAGSGEQYF
.	TRBJ1-1	TRBV20-1	.	TGCAGTGCTAGAGGGGGACCTCGACCCGGGAGGGCTTTCTTT	CSARGGPRPGRAFF
.	TRBJ1-5	TRBV12-3/TRBV12-4	.	TGTGCCAGCAGTTCAAACCGTGGGGCGGTGGGCAATCAGCCCCAGCATTTT	CASSSNRGAVGNQPQHF
.	TRBJ2-5	TRBV20-1	.	TGCAGTGCTAGCCCCGGCAGGGCCCAAGAGACCCAGTACTTC	CSASPGRAQETQYF
.	TRBJ2-3	TRBV2	TRBD2	TGTGCCAGCTCAGCGGGGAATGGAGATACGCAGTATTTT	CASSAGNGDTQYF
.	TRBJ2-7	TRBV12-3/TRBV12-4	.	TGTGCCAGCAGTACGGTAGCGTACTCCTACGAGCAGTACTTC	CASSTVAYSYEQYF
few	TRBJ2-3	TRBV20-1	.	TGCAGTGCTAGACAGGGGCCGGGCACAGATACGCAGTATTTT	CSARQGPGTDTQYF
.	TRBJ2-2	TRBV6-5	TRBD2	TGTGCCAGCAGTTTGGGAGGGAGCGGAGTACGGAACACCGGGGAGCTGTTTTTT	CASSLGGSGVRNTGELFF
few	TRBJ2-7	TRBV6-5	.	TGTGCCAGCAGTGACCGGGCCTCTTCTGCCTACGAGCAGTACTTC	CASSDRASSAYEQYF